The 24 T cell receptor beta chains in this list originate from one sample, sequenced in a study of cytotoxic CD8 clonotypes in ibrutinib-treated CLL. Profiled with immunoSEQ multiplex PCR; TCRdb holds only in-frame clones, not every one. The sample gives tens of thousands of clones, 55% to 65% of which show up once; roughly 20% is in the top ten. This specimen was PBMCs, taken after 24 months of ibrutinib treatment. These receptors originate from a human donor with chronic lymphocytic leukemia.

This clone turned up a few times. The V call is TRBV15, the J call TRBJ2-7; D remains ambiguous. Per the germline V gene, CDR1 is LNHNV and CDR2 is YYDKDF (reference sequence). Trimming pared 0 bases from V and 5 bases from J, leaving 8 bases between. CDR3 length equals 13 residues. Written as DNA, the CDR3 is TGTGCCACCAGCAGAGATATTCAGGACGAGCAGTACTTC. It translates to CATSRDIQDEQYF.

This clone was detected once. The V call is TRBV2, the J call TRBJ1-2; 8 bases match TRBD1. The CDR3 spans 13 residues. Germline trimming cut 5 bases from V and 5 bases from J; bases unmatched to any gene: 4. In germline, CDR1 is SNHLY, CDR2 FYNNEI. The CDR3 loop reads CASSRDRLYGYTF. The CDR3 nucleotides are TGTGCCAGCAGTCGGGACAGGCTATATGGCTACACCTTC.

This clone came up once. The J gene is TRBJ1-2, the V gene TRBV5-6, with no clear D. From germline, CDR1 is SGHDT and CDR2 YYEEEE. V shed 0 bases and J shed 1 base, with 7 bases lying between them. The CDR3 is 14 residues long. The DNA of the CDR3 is TGTGCCAGCAGCTTGGGGGCTATTAACTATGGCTACACCTTC. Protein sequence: CASSLGAINYGYTF.

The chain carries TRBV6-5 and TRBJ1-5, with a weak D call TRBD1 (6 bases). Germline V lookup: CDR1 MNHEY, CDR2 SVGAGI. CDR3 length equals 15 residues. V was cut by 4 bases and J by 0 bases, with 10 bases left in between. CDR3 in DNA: TGTGCCAGCAGTTCGTCGGACAGTAGCAATCAGCCCCAGCATTTT. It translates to CASSSSDSSNQPQHF.

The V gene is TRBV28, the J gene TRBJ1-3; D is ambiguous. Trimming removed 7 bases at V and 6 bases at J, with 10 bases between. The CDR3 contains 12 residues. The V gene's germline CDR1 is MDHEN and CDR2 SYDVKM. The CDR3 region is CASTALSNTIYF. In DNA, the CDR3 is TGTGCCAGCACCGCCTTGTCAAACACCATATATTTT.

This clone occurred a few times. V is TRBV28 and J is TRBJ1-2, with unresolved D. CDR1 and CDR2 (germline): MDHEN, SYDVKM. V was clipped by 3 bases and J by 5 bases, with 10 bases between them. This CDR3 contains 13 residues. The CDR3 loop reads CASSFGRVYGYTF. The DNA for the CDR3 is TGTGCCAGCAGTTTCGGGCGAGTATATGGCTACACCTTC.

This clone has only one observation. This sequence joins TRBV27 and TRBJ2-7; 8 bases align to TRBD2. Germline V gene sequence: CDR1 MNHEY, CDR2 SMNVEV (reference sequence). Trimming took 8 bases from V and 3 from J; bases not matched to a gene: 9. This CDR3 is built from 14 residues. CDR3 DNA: TGTGCCAGCGGGGGCCCCACTAGCGGCTACGAGCAGTACTTC. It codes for CASGGPTSGYEQYF.

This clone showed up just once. Here the CDR3 DNA reads TGTGCCAGCAGCTTTCGGACACTAAACCAAGAGACCCAGTACTTC. It encodes CASSFRTLNQETQYF. The chain joins TRBV5-6 to TRBJ2-5; D possibly corresponds to TRBD1 (5 bases). The V gene's germline CDR1 is SGHDT and CDR2 YYEEEE. Trimming cost V 2 bases and J 0 bases, with 11 bases left between them. This CDR3 has 15 residues.

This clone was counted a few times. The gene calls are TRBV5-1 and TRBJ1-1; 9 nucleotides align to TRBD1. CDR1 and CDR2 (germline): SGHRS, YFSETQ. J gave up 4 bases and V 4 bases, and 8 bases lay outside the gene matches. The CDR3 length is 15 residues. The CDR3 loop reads CASSRFVTGGTEAFF. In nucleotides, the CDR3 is TGCGCCAGCAGCCGTTTCGTGACAGGGGGCACTGAAGCTTTCTTT. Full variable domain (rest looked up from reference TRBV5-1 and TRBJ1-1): KAGVTQTPRYLIKTRGQQVTLSCSPISGHRSVSWYQQTPGQGLQFLFEYFSETQRNKGNFPGRFSGRQFSNSRSEMNVSTLELGDSALYLCASSRFVTGGTEAFFGQGTRLTVV.

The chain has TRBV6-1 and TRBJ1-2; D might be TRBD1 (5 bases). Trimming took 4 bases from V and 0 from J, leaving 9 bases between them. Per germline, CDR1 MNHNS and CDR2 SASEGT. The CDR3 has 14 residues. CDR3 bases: TGTGCCAGCAGTGGACAGTTCGCTAACTATGGCTACACCTTC. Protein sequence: CASSGQFANYGYTF.

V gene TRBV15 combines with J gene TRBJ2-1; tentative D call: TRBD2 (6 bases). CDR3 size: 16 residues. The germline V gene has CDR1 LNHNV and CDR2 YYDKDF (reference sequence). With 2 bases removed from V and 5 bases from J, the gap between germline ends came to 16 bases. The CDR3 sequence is CATSRNPGTFDNEQFF. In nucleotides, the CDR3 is TGTGCCACCAGCAGAAATCCCGGGACTTTTGACAATGAGCAGTTCTTC. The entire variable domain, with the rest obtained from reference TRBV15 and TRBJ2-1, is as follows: DAMVIQNPRYQVTQFGKPVTLSCSQTLNHNVMYWYQQKSSQAPKLLFHYYDKDFNNEADTPDNFQSRRPNTSFCFLDIRSPGLGDTAMYLCATSRNPGTFDNEQFFGPGTRLTVL.

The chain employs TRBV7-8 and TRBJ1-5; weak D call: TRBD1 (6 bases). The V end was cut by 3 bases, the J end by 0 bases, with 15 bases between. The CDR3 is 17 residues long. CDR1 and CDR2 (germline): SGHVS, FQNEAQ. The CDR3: CASSFRDRTYSNQPQHF. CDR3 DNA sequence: TGTGCCAGCAGCTTCCGAGACAGGACATATAGCAATCAGCCCCAGCATTTT.

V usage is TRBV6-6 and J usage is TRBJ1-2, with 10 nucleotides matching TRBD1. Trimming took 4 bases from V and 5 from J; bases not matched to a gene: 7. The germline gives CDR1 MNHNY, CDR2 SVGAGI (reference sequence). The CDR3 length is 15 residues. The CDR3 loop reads CASSWDRGDVYGYTF. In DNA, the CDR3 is TGTGCCAGCAGTTGGGACAGGGGTGACGTGTATGGCTACACCTTC.

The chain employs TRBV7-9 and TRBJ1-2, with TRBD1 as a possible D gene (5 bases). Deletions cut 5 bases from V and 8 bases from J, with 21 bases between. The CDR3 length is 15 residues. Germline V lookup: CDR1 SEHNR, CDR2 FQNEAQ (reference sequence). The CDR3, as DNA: TGTGCCAGCAGCCAAGATAATCAGGGCCTCATCGGCTACACCTTC. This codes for CASSQDNQGLIGYTF.

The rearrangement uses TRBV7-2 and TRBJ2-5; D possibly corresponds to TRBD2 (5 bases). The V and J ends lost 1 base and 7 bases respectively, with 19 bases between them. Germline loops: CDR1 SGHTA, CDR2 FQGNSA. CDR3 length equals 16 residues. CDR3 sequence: CASSLVGSFPGGTQYF. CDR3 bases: TGTGCCAGCAGCTTAGTCGGGTCTTTTCCAGGAGGGACCCAGTACTTC.

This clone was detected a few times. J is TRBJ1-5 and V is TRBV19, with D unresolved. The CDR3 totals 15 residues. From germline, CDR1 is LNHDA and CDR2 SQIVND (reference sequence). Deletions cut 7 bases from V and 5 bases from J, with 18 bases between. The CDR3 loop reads CASTPGLGLHQPQHF. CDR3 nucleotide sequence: TGTGCCAGTACCCCCGGTTTAGGGCTCCATCAGCCCCAGCATTTT.

Written as DNA, the CDR3 is TGTGCCAGCAGACGAGACAGGGCTACTGAAGCTTTCTTT. Translation: CASRRDRATEAFF. The chain recombines TRBV7-2 with TRBJ1-1; 7 bases fit TRBD1. This CDR3 has 13 residues. The V segment lost 6 bases and the J segment 5 bases; nucleotides outside the gene matches: 6. From germline, CDR1 is SGHTA and CDR2 FQGNSA. The full variable domain, rest sourced from reference TRBV7-2 and TRBJ1-1, is GAGVSQSPSNKVTEKGKDVELRCDPISGHTALYWYRQSLGQGLEFLIYFQGNSAPDKSGLPSDRFSAERTGGSVSTLTIQRTQQEDSAVYLCASRRDRATEAFFGQGTRLTVV.

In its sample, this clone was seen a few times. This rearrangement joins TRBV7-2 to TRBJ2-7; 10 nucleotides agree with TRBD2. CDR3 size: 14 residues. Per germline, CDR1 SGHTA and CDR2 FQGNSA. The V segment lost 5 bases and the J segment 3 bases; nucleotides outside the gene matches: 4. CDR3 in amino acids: CASSPIAGGYEQYF. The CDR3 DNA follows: TGTGCCAGCAGCCCTATAGCGGGAGGCTACGAGCAGTACTTC.

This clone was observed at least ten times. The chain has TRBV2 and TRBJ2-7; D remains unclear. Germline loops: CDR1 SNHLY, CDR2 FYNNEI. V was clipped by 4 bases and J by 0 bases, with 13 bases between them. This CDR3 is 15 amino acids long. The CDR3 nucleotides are TGTGCCAGCAGTGTCGCCCGTTTGGGCTCCTACGAGCAGTACTTC. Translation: CASSVARLGSYEQYF.

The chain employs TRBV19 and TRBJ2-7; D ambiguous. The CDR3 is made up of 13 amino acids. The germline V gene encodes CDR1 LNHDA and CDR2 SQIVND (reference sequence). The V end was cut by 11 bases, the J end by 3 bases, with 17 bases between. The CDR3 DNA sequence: TGTGCCCGCCCCCGTTGGGTAGACTACGAGCAGTACGTC. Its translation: CARPRWVDYEQYV.

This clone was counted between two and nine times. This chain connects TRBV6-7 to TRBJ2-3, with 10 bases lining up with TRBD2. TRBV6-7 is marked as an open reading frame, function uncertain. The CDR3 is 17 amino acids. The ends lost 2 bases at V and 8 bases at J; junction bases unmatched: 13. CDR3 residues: CASSYASSGGLLGTQYF. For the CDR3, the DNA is TGTGCCAGCAGTTACGCTTCTAGCGGGGGACTCCTCGGTACGCAGTATTTT.

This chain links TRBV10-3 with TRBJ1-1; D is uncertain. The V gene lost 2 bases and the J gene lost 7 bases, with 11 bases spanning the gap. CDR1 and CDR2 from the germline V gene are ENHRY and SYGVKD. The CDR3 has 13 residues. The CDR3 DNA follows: TGTGCCATCAGTGAGCGTGGCCAGTATGAAGCTTTCTTT. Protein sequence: CAISERGQYEAFF.

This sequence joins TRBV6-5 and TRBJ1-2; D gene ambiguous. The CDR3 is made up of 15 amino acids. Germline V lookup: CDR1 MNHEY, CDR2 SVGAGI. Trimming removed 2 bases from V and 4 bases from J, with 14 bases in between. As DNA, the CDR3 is TGTGCCAGCAGTTACCCGGGATCAACAGTCTATGGCTACACCTTC. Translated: CASSYPGSTVYGYTF.

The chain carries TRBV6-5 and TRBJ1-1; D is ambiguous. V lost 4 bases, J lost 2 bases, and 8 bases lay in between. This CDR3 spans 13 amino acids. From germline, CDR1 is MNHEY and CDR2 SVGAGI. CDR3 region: CASSSDINTEAFF. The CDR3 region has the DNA TGTGCCAGCAGTTCCGACATCAACACTGAAGCTTTCTTT.